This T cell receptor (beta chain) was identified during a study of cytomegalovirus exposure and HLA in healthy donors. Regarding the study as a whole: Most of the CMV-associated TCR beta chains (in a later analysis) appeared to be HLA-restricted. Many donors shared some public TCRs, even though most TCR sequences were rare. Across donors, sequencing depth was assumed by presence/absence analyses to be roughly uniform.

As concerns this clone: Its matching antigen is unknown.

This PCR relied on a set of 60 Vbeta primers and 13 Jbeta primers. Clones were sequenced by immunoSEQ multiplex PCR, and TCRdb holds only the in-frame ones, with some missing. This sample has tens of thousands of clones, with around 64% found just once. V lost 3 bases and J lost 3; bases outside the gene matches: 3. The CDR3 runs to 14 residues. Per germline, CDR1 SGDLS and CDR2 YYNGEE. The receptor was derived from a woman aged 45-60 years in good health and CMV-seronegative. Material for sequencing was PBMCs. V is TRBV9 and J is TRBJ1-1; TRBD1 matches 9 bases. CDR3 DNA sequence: TGTGCCAGCAGCGGGACAGGGGTGTACACTGAAGCTTTCTTT. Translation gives CASSGTGVYTEAFF.